These 28 T cell receptor beta chains were all obtained from the same sample, sequenced in a study of cytomegalovirus exposure and HLA in healthy donors. Primers for the PCR totalled 60 Vbeta and 13 Jbeta. Clones were read by immunoSEQ multiplex PCR, and TCRdb kept only the in-frame ones, dropping some. The sample shows 100,000 to 150,000 clones, approximately 78% of them seen only once. The sample consisted of PBMCs. The receptor set was obtained from a man aged 40-49 years in good health and CMV-seronegative.

The chain combines TRBV10-3 with TRBJ1-1; unclear D gene. V was pared by 4 bases and J by 0 bases, with 18 bases between. The CDR3 extends over 17 amino acids. Germline values: CDR1 ENHRY, CDR2 SYGVKD. CDR3 DNA sequence: TGTGCCATCAGTGGGAGGGCCCGGCCCGGTATGAACACTGAAGCTTTCTTT. Amino acids: CAISGRARPGMNTEAFF.

The chain employs TRBV2 and TRBJ2-7; perhaps TRBD2 as D (7 bases). Germline CDR1 reads SNHLY; CDR2 reads FYNNEI. V was clipped by 7 bases and J by 3 bases, with 19 bases between them. The CDR3 has 15 residues. CDR3 amino acids: CASTPLGGPFYEQYF. The CDR3 region has the DNA TGTGCCAGCACCCCCCTCGGGGGGCCGTTCTACGAGCAGTACTTC. The variable domain in full, with the rest retrieved from reference TRBV2 and TRBJ2-7, is EPEVTQTPSHQVTQMGQEVILRCVPISNHLYFYWYRQILGQKVEFLVSFYNNEISEKSEIFDDQFSVERPDGSNFTLKIRSTKLEDSAMYFCASTPLGGPFYEQYFGPGTRLTVT.

V usage is TRBV5-1 and J usage is TRBJ2-7; D remains unclear. The CDR3 has 13 amino acids. The V end lost 4 bases, the J end lost 6 bases, and 14 bases lay between the germline ends. Germline loops: CDR1 SGHRS, CDR2 YFSETQ. The CDR3: CASSRDVTIEQYF. As DNA, the CDR3 is TGCGCCAGCAGCCGAGATGTCACCATCGAGCAGTACTTC.

The rearrangement uses TRBV2 and TRBJ2-3, with 11 bases fitting TRBD2. The V and J ends lost 5 bases and 1 base, in that order; junction bases with no gene match: 2. The germline CDR1 and CDR2 sequences are SNHLY and FYNNEI. The CDR3 consists of 15 residues. As DNA, the CDR3 is TGTGCCAGCAGTACACTAGCGGGGGGCACAGATACGCAGTATTTT. Its translation: CASSTLAGGTDTQYF.

J is TRBJ2-7 and V is TRBV2; the D is unclear. Trimming cost V 5 bases and J 2 bases, with 10 bases left between them. Germline CDR1 SNHLY, CDR2 FYNNEI. CDR3 length: 13 residues. Here the CDR3 reads CASSLGLAYEQYF. The CDR3 DNA is TGTGCCAGCAGTCTAGGTCTGGCCTACGAGCAGTACTTC. The whole variable domain, filled in from reference TRBV2 and TRBJ2-7, reads EPEVTQTPSHQVTQMGQEVILRCVPISNHLYFYWYRQILGQKVEFLVSFYNNEISEKSEIFDDQFSVERPDGSNFTLKIRSTKLEDSAMYFCASSLGLAYEQYFGPGTRLTVT.

The V call is TRBV2, the J call TRBJ1-5, with D hard to call. Trimming shortened V by 0 bases and J by 4 bases, and 10 bases separated the two germline ends. Looked up from germline, CDR1 is SNHLY and CDR2 is FYNNEI. The CDR3 has 15 amino acids. The CDR3: CASSEAQYKNQPQHF. The CDR3 DNA reads as TGTGCCAGCAGTGAAGCGCAGTACAAAAATCAGCCCCAGCATTTT.

The CDR3 is CASGRVFSSGANVLTF. Written as DNA, the CDR3 is TGTGCCAGCGGGAGGGTTTTTTCGTCTGGGGCCAACGTCCTGACTTTC. The V gene is TRBV27, the J gene TRBJ2-6; 7 nucleotides match TRBD2. CDR3 length equals 16 residues. V shed 8 bases, J shed 1 base, and the junction held 8 bases outside the gene matches. Germline CDR1 reads MNHEY; CDR2 reads SMNVEV (reference sequence).

The chain combines TRBV29-1 with TRBJ2-3, with 8 bases identical to TRBD2. Germline V gene lookup returns CDR1 SQVTM and CDR2 ANQGSEA. The CDR3 contains 13 residues. V lost 5 bases to trimming and J lost 4 bases; unmatched junction nucleotides: 5. CDR3 nucleotides: TGCAGCGTTTACGGGGGGGGGTCAGATACGCAGTATTTT. This sequence encodes CSVYGGGSDTQYF.

This clone has more than one count but fewer than ten. This rearrangement joins TRBV19 to TRBJ2-3; D may be TRBD1 (5 bases). The CDR3 runs to 15 residues. The V gene lost 0 bases and the J gene lost 0 bases, with 7 bases spanning the gap. Germline lookup yields CDR1 LNHDA and CDR2 SQIVND (reference sequence). The CDR3 protein is CASSIDDSSTDTQYF. As DNA, the CDR3 is TGTGCCAGTAGTATAGATGACAGTAGCACAGATACGCAGTATTTT.

V gene TRBV6-4 combines with J gene TRBJ2-2; 10 bases agree with TRBD1. Trimming at V came to 4 bases and at J to 5 bases, leaving 7 bases not matched to a gene. Germline V lookup: CDR1 MRHNA, CDR2 SNTAGT. CDR3 size: 16 residues. The CDR3 protein is CASSASGQGLTGELFF. The CDR3 nucleotides are TGTGCCAGCAGTGCATCGGGACAGGGGTTGACCGGGGAGCTGTTTTTT.

The genes are TRBV11-2 and TRBJ2-5; tentative D call: TRBD1 (5 bases). The V gene lost 3 bases and the J gene lost 5 bases, with 10 bases spanning the gap. The CDR3 is 13 amino acids. The germline gives CDR1 SGHAT, CDR2 FQNNGV. The CDR3 reads CASSFAGLETQYF. The CDR3 nucleotides are TGTGCCAGCAGCTTCGCAGGGCTGGAGACCCAGTACTTC.

The chain recombines TRBV9 with TRBJ1-5; no definite D call. Trimming took 0 bases from V and 7 from J, leaving 8 bases between them. Looked up from germline, CDR1 is SGDLS and CDR2 is YYNGEE. The CDR3 has 13 residues. DNA of the CDR3: TGTGCCAGCAGCGTAGACGGTCGACAGCCCCAGCATTTT. As protein: CASSVDGRQPQHF.

V is TRBV30 and J is TRBJ1-6, with D unclear. Trimming cost V 0 bases and J 5 bases, with 11 bases left between them. Germline lookup yields CDR1 GTSNPN and CDR2 SVGIG (reference sequence). This CDR3 region has 15 residues. CDR3 in amino acids: CAWSVRGIDNSPLHF. The CDR3 DNA reads TGTGCCTGGAGTGTACGGGGAATAGATAATTCACCCCTCCACTTT.

The V call is TRBV5-4, the J call TRBJ1-2; TRBD1 might be the D (6 bases). This CDR3 comprises 15 residues. Trimming shortened V by 4 bases and J by 2 bases, and 15 bases separated the two germline ends. Germline V gives CDR1 SGHNT, CDR2 YYREEE (reference sequence). The chain's CDR3 is CASSVSRGKNYGYTF. CDR3 DNA: TGTGCCAGCAGCGTAAGCAGGGGAAAGAACTATGGCTACACCTTC.

The chain has TRBV6-5 and TRBJ1-5, with unresolved D. The germline V and J ends were trimmed by 5 bases and 2 bases, with 7 bases remaining between them. Germline lookup yields CDR1 MNHEY and CDR2 SVGAGI. The CDR3 has 13 residues. The CDR3 nucleotides are TGTGCCAGCAGTCGGGGAGGCAATCAGCCCCAGCATTTT. Protein product: CASSRGGNQPQHF.

Only a few counts were recorded for this clone. The chain has TRBV7-8 and TRBJ1-5; 8 bases line up with TRBD1. V lost 5 bases and J lost 6; bases outside the gene matches: 6. This CDR3 is 14 amino acids long. In germline, CDR1 is SGHVS, CDR2 FQNEAQ. The CDR3 here is CASSARQGSQPQHF. The CDR3 DNA sequence: TGTGCCAGCAGCGCTAGACAGGGGAGTCAGCCCCAGCATTTT.

This clone was observed a single time. The chain has TRBV7-8 and TRBJ1-4; no clear D. The CDR3 has 16 amino acids. The germline V gene has CDR1 SGHVS and CDR2 FQNEAQ. Deletions cut 5 bases from V and 4 bases from J, with 17 bases between. The CDR3 reads CASSRSDERSNEKLFF. The CDR3, as DNA: TGTGCCAGCAGCCGGAGTGATGAGAGAAGTAATGAAAAACTGTTTTTT.

The chain recombines TRBV6-5 with TRBJ1-2; 7 bases are a match to TRBD1. Trimming cost V 0 bases and J 4 bases; bases outside gene matches: 5. Germline V CDR1 and CDR2: MNHEY, SVGAGI. The CDR3 loop spans 15 amino acids. In nucleotides, the CDR3 is TGTGCCAGCAGTTACTCGATGTGGACAGGCTATGGCTACACCTTC. It encodes CASSYSMWTGYGYTF.

Worth noting for this clone: Mismatch with germline at one junction end may stem from a read error. The gene calls are TRBV7-3 and TRBJ2-7; D possibly corresponds to TRBD2 (6 bases). CDR1 is SGHTA, CDR2 FQGTGA, per germline. This CDR3 contains 13 residues. The CDR3 sequence is CASSPGLFYKQYF. The CDR3 bases are TGTGCCAGCAGCCCGGGACTTTTCTACAAGCAGTACTTC. Full variable domain (outside the CDR3, taken from reference TRBV7-3 and TRBJ2-7): GAGVSQTPSNKVTEKGKYVELRCDPISGHTALYWYRQSLGQGPEFLIYFQGTGAADDSGLPNDRFFAVRPEGSVSTLKIQRTERGDSAVYLCASSPGLFYKQYFGPGTRLTVT.

The chain recombines TRBV6-5 with TRBJ2-7; TRBD2 is a possible D gene (5 bases). The ends were cut back, 2 bases at V and 4 bases at J, with 9 bases in the middle. Germline assignment: CDR1 MNHEY and CDR2 SVGAGI. This CDR3 region has 13 residues. CDR3 in DNA: TGTGCCAGCAGTTACCGCAGCGGTTACGAGCAGTACTTC. This encodes CASSYRSGYEQYF.

V is TRBV9 and J is TRBJ1-1; D perhaps matches TRBD1 (6 bases). The CDR3 consists of 17 residues. The germline V gene encodes CDR1 SGDLS and CDR2 YYNGEE. Deletions cut 1 base from V and 3 bases from J, with 19 bases between. CDR3: CASSVSQGLSGDTEAFF. In DNA, the CDR3 is TGTGCCAGCAGCGTATCACAGGGCTTGAGTGGTGACACTGAAGCTTTCTTT.

The chain links TRBV6-5 to TRBJ2-7; 10 bases line up with TRBD1. The CDR3 extends over 14 amino acids. Germline-derived CDR1 and CDR2 are MNHEY and SVGAGI. V lost 6 bases and J lost 5; bases outside the gene matches: 7. The CDR3 region has the DNA TGTGCCAGCAGACGGACAGGGGGTACCAACGAGCAGTACTTC. Amino acids: CASRRTGGTNEQYF.

This chain connects TRBV7-8 to TRBJ2-3, with D perhaps TRBD2 (6 bases). CDR1 SGHVS and CDR2 FQNEAQ come from the germline V gene. Trimming pared 0 bases from V and 6 bases from J, leaving 16 bases between. This CDR3 region has 16 residues. The CDR3 here is CASSLALLALEDTQYF. The CDR3 DNA sequence: TGTGCCAGCAGCTTAGCGCTTCTAGCGCTGGAGGATACGCAGTATTTT.

The chain is built from TRBV7-9 and TRBJ1-4, with D unclear. The V end was cut by 4 bases, the J end by 7 bases, with 16 bases between. The CDR3 covers 15 residues. Germline loops: CDR1 SEHNR, CDR2 FQNEAQ (reference sequence). DNA for the CDR3: TGTGCCAGCAGCTCTATTAGACAAGGAGGTGAAAAACTGTTTTTT. This encodes CASSSIRQGGEKLFF. Together with reference TRBV7-9 and TRBJ1-4, the CDR3 gives the full variable domain: DTGVSQNPRHKITKRGQNVTFRCDPISEHNRLYWYRQTLGQGPEFLTYFQNEAQLEKSRLLSDRFSAERPKGSFSTLEIQRTEQGDSAMYLCASSSIRQGGEKLFFGSGTQLSVL.

The V call is TRBV10-3, the J call TRBJ1-2, with a tentative D call TRBD1 (6 bases). The CDR3 has 14 amino acids. Trimming shortened V by 3 bases and J by 7 bases, and 15 bases separated the two germline ends. Germline loops: CDR1 ENHRY, CDR2 SYGVKD. The CDR3 here is CAISDQQGPGGYTF. The DNA for the CDR3 is TGTGCCATCAGTGATCAACAGGGACCTGGTGGCTACACCTTC.

The rearrangement joins TRBV9 to TRBJ1-2; D not certain. The V end lost 0 bases, the J end lost 8 bases, and 17 bases lay between the germline ends. The germline CDR1 and CDR2 sequences are SGDLS and YYNGEE. The CDR3 has 15 amino acids. The CDR3 here is CASSVDPSGAGGYTF. The CDR3 bases are TGTGCCAGCAGCGTAGATCCGTCGGGCGCGGGAGGCTACACCTTC. The full variable domain, rest sourced from reference TRBV9 and TRBJ1-2, is DSGVTQTPKHLITATGQRVTLRCSPRSGDLSVYWYQQSLDQGLQFLIQYYNGEERAKGNILERFSAQQFPDLHSELNLSSLELGDSALYFCASSVDPSGAGGYTFGSGTRLTVV.

The rearrangement uses TRBV6-5 and TRBJ2-1, with 8 bases that match TRBD2. The CDR3 loop spans 14 amino acids. V gave up 6 bases and J gave up 3 bases; unmatched junction bases: 4. Germline V gene sequence: CDR1 MNHEY, CDR2 SVGAGI. The CDR3 sequence is CASRGLGDYNEQFF. CDR3 sequence (DNA): TGTGCCAGCAGGGGACTAGGAGACTACAATGAGCAGTTCTTC.

The J gene is TRBJ1-5, the V gene TRBV5-4; D is possibly TRBD1 (5 bases). Germline V lookup: CDR1 SGHNT, CDR2 YYREEE (reference sequence). The CDR3 has 14 amino acids. V dropped 4 bases and J dropped 7 bases, with 15 bases sitting between them. The CDR3 is CASSSGGGSQPQHF. As DNA, the CDR3 is TGTGCCAGCAGCAGCGGGGGGGGGTCGCAGCCCCAGCATTTT.